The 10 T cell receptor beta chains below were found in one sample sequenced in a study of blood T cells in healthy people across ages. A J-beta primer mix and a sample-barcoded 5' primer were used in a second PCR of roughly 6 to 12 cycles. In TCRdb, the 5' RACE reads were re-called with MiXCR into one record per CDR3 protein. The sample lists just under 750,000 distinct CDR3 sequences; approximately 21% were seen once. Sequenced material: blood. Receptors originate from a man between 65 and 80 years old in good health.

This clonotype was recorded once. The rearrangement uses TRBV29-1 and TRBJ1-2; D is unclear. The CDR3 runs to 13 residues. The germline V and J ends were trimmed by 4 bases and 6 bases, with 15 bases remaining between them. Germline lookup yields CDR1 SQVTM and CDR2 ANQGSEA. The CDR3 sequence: CSVVQVGVNGYTF. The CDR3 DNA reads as TGCAGCGTTGTGCAGGTCGGGGTGAATGGCTACACCTTC. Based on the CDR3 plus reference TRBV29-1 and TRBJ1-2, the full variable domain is SAVISQKPSRDICQRGTSLTIQCQVDSQVTMMFWYRQQPGQSLTLIATANQGSEATYESGFVIDKFPISRPNLTFSTLTVSNMSPEDSSIYLCSVVQVGVNGYTFGSGTRLTVV.

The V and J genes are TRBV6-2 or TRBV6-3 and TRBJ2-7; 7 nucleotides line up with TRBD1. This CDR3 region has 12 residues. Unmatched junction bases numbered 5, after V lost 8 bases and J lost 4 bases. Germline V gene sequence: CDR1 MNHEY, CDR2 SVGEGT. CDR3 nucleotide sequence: TGTGCCAGCGGGGACAGACCTTACGAGCAGTACGTC. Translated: CASGDRPYEQYV.

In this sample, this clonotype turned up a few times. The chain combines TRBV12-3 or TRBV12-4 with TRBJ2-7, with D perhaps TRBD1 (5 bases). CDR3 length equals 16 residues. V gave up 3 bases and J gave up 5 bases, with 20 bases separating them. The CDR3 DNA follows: TGTGCCAGCAGTTTTGACACCCAATCCCAGGGTCACGAGCAGTACTTC. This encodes CASSFDTQSQGHEQYF.

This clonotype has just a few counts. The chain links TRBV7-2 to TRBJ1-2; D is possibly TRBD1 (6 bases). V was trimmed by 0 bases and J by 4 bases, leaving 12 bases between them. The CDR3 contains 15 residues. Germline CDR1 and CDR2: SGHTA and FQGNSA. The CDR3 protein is CASSLAGTGAYGYTF. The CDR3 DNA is TGTGCCAGCAGCTTAGCAGGGACGGGGGCCTATGGCTACACCTTC.

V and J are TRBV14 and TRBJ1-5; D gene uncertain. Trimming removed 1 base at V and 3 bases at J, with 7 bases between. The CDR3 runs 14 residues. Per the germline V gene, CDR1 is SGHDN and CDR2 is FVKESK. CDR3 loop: CASSQGPLNQPQHF. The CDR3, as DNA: TGTGCCAGCAGCCAAGGGCCTCTCAATCAGCCCCAGCATTTT.

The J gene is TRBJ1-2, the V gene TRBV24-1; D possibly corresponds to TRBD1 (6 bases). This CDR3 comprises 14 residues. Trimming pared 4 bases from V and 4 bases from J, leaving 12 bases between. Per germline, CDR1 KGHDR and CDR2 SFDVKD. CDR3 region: CATSEPQQGYGYTF. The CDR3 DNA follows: TGTGCCACCAGTGAGCCACAACAGGGCTATGGCTACACCTTC.

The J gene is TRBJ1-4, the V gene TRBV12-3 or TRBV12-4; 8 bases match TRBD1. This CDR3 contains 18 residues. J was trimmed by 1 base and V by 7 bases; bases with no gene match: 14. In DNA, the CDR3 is TGTGCCAGCACCTCAGGGCAGGGGGCGCGGGTAACTAATGAAAAACTGTTTTTT. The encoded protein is CASTSGQGARVTNEKLFF.

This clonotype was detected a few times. CDR3 sequence: CASSHSMDRGLYEQYF. CDR3 coding DNA: TGTGCCAGCAGCCATTCAATGGACAGGGGGCTCTACGAGCAGTACTTC. V is TRBV9 and J is TRBJ2-7, with TRBD1 identical over 11 bases. The germline gives CDR1 SGDLS, CDR2 YYNGEE. With V trimmed by 4 bases and J by 3 bases, 9 bases remained unmatched. There are 16 residues in the CDR3. The full variable domain, its missing parts supplied by reference TRBV9 and TRBJ2-7, is DSGVTQTPKHLITATGQRVTLRCSPRSGDLSVYWYQQSLDQGLQFLIQYYNGEERAKGNILERFSAQQFPDLHSELNLSSLELGDSALYFCASSHSMDRGLYEQYFGPGTRLTVT.

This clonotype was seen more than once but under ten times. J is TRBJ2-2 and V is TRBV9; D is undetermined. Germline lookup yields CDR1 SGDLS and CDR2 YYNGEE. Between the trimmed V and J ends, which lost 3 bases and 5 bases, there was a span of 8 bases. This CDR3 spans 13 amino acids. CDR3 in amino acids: CASSARLTGELFF. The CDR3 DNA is TGTGCCAGCAGCGCCCGACTGACCGGGGAGCTGTTTTTT.

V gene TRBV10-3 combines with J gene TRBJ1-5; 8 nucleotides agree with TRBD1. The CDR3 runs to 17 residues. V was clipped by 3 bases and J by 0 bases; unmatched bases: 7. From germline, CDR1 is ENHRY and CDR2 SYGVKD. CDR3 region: CAISDPTGDYSNQPQHF. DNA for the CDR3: TGTGCCATCAGTGATCCGACAGGGGATTATAGCAATCAGCCCCAGCATTTT.